This T cell receptor beta chain was recorded in a study of cytomegalovirus exposure and HLA in healthy donors. Data came from immunoSEQ multiplex PCR; TCRdb stores just in-frame clones and leaves some out. The sample has some 66,000 clones; approximately 96% are singletons. This clone was observed once. What was sequenced was PBMCs. This receptor was taken from a woman aged 18-29 years in good health and CMV-seropositive.

The CDR3 reads CASSHLTGMNTEAFF. The CDR3 DNA reads TGTGCCAGCAGCCACCTGACAGGAATGAACACTGAAGCTTTCTTT. This chain uses TRBV7-8 with TRBJ1-1; D might be TRBD1 (6 bases). CDR1 and CDR2 from the germline V gene are SGHVS and FQNEAQ. With 5 bases removed from V and 0 bases from J, the gap between germline ends came to 13 bases. This CDR3 has 15 amino acids.